This TCR beta chain is drawn from a study of control samples from healthy donors and cancer patients. J gave up 3 bases and V 3 bases, and 8 bases lay outside the gene matches. The germline gives CDR1 MNHEY, CDR2 SMNVEV (reference sequence). The CDR3 extends over 17 amino acids. Assay used: immunoSEQ multiplex PCR; TCRdb lists only in-frame clones, some missing. Here the sample spans roughly 30,000 clones, around nine tenths being singletons. This receptor was identified in a woman between 40 and 55 years old with lung cancer. Sequenced: PBMCs. The chain combines TRBV27 with TRBJ2-1, with TRBD1 identical over 10 bases. DNA for the CDR3: TGTGCCAGCAGTTTCAGCCCGGGACAGGGGAACTACAATGAGCAGTTCTTC. Translating gives CASSFSPGQGNYNEQFF.